The 16 T cell receptor beta chains given below trace back to one sample, sequenced in a study of blood T cell repertoires in COVID-19. Method: immunoSEQ multiplex PCR; TCRdb's copy keeps in-frame clones and lacks some. The top ten clones hold 15% to 20% of a sample with a few hundred thousand clones, 75% to 90% of them seen once. The source material was PBMCs or T cells enriched from blood (not recorded which). The source of these receptors is a man between 35 and 55 years old who had recovered from COVID-19.

V usage is TRBV23-1 and J usage is TRBJ2-7, with 11 positions matching TRBD2. TRBV23-1 is an ORF for which the function is uncertain. The CDR3 length is 20 residues. Germline trimming cut 0 bases from V and 5 bases from J; bases unmatched to any gene: 18. This CDR3 is CASSQSELAGGPMYGHEQYF. CDR3 DNA sequence: TGCGCCAGCAGTCAATCGGAATTAGCGGGAGGGCCTATGTATGGCCACGAGCAGTACTTC.

CDR3 nucleotides: TGTGCCACCAGTGATCCGACGCTAGCGGCAAAGGCCAATGAGCAGTTCTTC. This encodes CATSDPTLAAKANEQFF. The V and J genes are TRBV24-1 and TRBJ2-1; 7 nucleotides align to TRBD2. After removal of 3 bases from V and 6 bases from J, the junction contained 13 bases not matched to a gene. Per germline, CDR1 KGHDR and CDR2 SFDVKD. This CDR3 has 17 amino acids.

V and J are TRBV5-1 and TRBJ2-3; TRBD1 matches 8 bases. The CDR3 is 16 amino acids. In germline, CDR1 is SGHRS, CDR2 YFSETQ. The J segment lost 2 bases and the V segment lost 0 bases, leaving 5 bases of the junction unmatched. Here the CDR3 DNA reads TGCGCCAGCAGCTTGGGTTGGGGACAGGTCACAGATACGCAGTATTTT. Its translation is CASSLGWGQVTDTQYF. The full variable domain, in which reference TRBV5-1 and TRBJ2-3 provide the parts outside the CDR3, is KAGVTQTPRYLIKTRGQQVTLSCSPISGHRSVSWYQQTPGQGLQFLFEYFSETQRNKGNFPGRFSGRQFSNSRSEMNVSTLELGDSALYLCASSLGWGQVTDTQYFGPGTRLTVL.

The CDR3 loop reads CASSPTPGQIKEQYF. As DNA, the CDR3 is TGCGCCAGCAGCCCTACCCCAGGGCAGATTAAAGAGCAGTACTTC. V is TRBV5-1 and J is TRBJ2-7, with D possibly matching TRBD1 (5 bases). Germline V gene sequence: CDR1 SGHRS, CDR2 YFSETQ. Trimming pared 4 bases from V and 7 bases from J, leaving 21 bases between. The CDR3 spans 15 residues.

The V and J genes are TRBV7-6 and TRBJ1-2; 9 nucleotides align to TRBD1. Trimming removed 5 bases from V and 4 bases from J; junction bases left unmatched: 8. The CDR3 totals 15 residues. Germline V gene lookup returns CDR1 SGHVS and CDR2 FNYEAQ. CDR3 loop: CASSPGGTGLYGYTF. The CDR3 region has the DNA TGTGCCAGCAGCCCTGGGGGGACAGGGCTCTATGGCTACACCTTC.

The CDR3 bases are TGTGCCAGCAGTGCCCGGGGACTAGCGGTCTCCTACAATGAGCAGTTCTTC. This codes for CASSARGLAVSYNEQFF. The V gene is TRBV6-4, the J gene TRBJ2-1; 11 nucleotides match TRBD2. V lost 4 bases to trimming and J lost 0 bases; unmatched junction nucleotides: 5. The CDR3 is made up of 17 amino acids. The germline V gene has CDR1 MRHNA and CDR2 SNTAGT.

The chain joins TRBV2 to TRBJ1-6; 8 bases match TRBD1. The CDR3 covers 14 residues. After removal of 7 bases from V and 5 bases from J, the junction contained 4 bases not matched to a gene. CDR1 is SNHLY, CDR2 FYNNEI, per germline. This CDR3 reads CASNRDRNNSPLHF. The CDR3 bases are TGTGCCAGCAATCGGGACAGGAATAATTCACCCCTCCACTTT.

V and J are TRBV10-3 and TRBJ1-1; a weak D match, TRBD1 (5 bases). Trimming took off 4 bases at V and 1 base at J, with 7 bases between the two ends. The germline V gene has CDR1 ENHRY and CDR2 SYGVKD. The CDR3 sequence is 13 residues long. The CDR3 is CAISGQPNTEAFF. The CDR3 nucleotides read TGTGCCATCAGTGGACAGCCGAACACTGAAGCTTTCTTT.

The rearrangement uses TRBV2 and TRBJ2-3; maybe TRBD1 (6 bases). The V gene's germline CDR1 is SNHLY and CDR2 FYNNEI. The germline V and J ends were trimmed by 5 bases and 0 bases, with 18 bases remaining between them. This CDR3 contains 17 residues. CDR3 residues: CASSSLDRHASTDTQYF. In nucleotides, the CDR3 is TGTGCCAGCAGTTCCCTAGACAGGCACGCTAGCACAGATACGCAGTATTTT.

This rearrangement joins TRBV19 to TRBJ2-6, with 7 bases matching TRBD1. The V gene end was trimmed by 6 bases and the J gene end by 2 bases; junction bases not matched to a gene: 4. Germline V lookup: CDR1 LNHDA, CDR2 SQIVND (reference sequence). The length of the CDR3 is 15 residues. The CDR3 loop reads CASRPTGTGANVLTF. CDR3 DNA sequence: TGTGCCAGTAGACCGACAGGGACTGGGGCCAACGTCCTGACTTTC.

The chain links TRBV12-3 or TRBV12-4 to TRBJ2-7; a possible D gene is TRBD1 (6 bases). CDR3 length equals 12 residues. Between the trimmed V and J ends, which lost 6 bases and 10 bases, there was a span of 16 bases. CDR3 DNA: TGTGCCAGCAGAGCGGACAGTCCCCCTCAGTACTTC. Protein product: CASRADSPPQYF.

The V and J genes are TRBV4-1 and TRBJ1-1; perhaps TRBD1 as D (6 bases). Germline V lookup: CDR1 MGHRA, CDR2 YSYEKL. This CDR3 has 15 amino acids. Trimming took off 5 bases at V and 5 bases at J, with 18 bases between the two ends. The CDR3 loop reads CASSGGQSRGTEAFF. CDR3 nucleotide sequence: TGCGCCAGCAGCGGAGGACAGAGTAGGGGTACTGAAGCTTTCTTT.

This clone was picked up a small number of times. The V gene is TRBV30, the J gene TRBJ1-1; D gene uncertain. Germline lookup yields CDR1 GTSNPN and CDR2 SVGIG (reference sequence). The V end was cut by 3 bases, the J end by 0 bases, with 11 bases between. The CDR3 extends over 14 amino acids. The CDR3 here is CAWRPIQLNTEAFF. The CDR3 DNA sequence: TGTGCCTGGAGACCGATACAGCTGAACACTGAAGCTTTCTTT.

The J gene is TRBJ1-5, the V gene TRBV9, with D perhaps matching TRBD1 (5 bases). The CDR3 is 15 residues long. V dropped 4 bases and J dropped 2 bases, with 13 bases sitting between them. Germline CDR1 and CDR2: SGDLS and YYNGEE. CDR3 in DNA: TGTGCCAGCAGCATCGGGCCAGGGCGCAATCAGCCCCAGCATTTT. This translates into CASSIGPGRNQPQHF.

This sequence joins TRBV30 and TRBJ1-2; a weak D match, TRBD1 (6 bases). Germline assignment: CDR1 GTSNPN and CDR2 SVGIG (reference sequence). The V gene lost 4 bases and the J gene lost 3 bases, with 9 bases spanning the gap. The CDR3 totals 12 residues. CDR3 region: CAWTGDDYGYTF. The DNA of the CDR3 is TGTGCCTGGACAGGGGATGACTATGGCTACACCTTC.

The chain is built from TRBV20-1 and TRBJ1-1; D remains ambiguous. Deletions cut 3 bases from V and 5 bases from J, with 19 bases between. The CDR3 loop spans 15 amino acids. Germline CDR1 and CDR2: DFQATT and SNEGSKA (reference sequence). The CDR3 region is CSASLREGVWTEAFF. Written as DNA, the CDR3 is TGCAGTGCTAGTCTGCGGGAGGGTGTCTGGACTGAAGCTTTCTTT.